Each of the 3 T cell receptor beta chains below was sequenced from the same sample in a study of monozygotic twins with inflammatory bowel disease. TCRdb reprocessed the 5' RACE reads and reports one entry per CDR3 protein, with no DNA. This sample lists around 400,000 distinct CDR3 sequences; its ten largest clones have less than 2.5%. The specimen sequenced was blood. The receptors were sampled from a human donor with ulcerative colitis or Crohn's disease, or a healthy co-twin of an affected twin (not recorded which).

The chain carries TRBV2 and TRBJ2-7; as DNA is missing, the TRBD1 call by TCRdb cannot be tested. Germline V CDR1 and CDR2: SNHLY, FYNNEI. The CDR3 totals 14 residues. CDR3 amino acids: CASSVGGPSYEQYF.

The V gene is TRBV12-3 or TRBV12-4, the J gene TRBJ1-4. The CDR3 is 11 amino acids. CDR3 protein: CASTLGEKLFF.

The V and J genes are TRBV12-3 or TRBV12-4 and TRBJ2-4. CDR3 length equals 14 residues. CDR3 loop: CASSLMAVLNIQYF.